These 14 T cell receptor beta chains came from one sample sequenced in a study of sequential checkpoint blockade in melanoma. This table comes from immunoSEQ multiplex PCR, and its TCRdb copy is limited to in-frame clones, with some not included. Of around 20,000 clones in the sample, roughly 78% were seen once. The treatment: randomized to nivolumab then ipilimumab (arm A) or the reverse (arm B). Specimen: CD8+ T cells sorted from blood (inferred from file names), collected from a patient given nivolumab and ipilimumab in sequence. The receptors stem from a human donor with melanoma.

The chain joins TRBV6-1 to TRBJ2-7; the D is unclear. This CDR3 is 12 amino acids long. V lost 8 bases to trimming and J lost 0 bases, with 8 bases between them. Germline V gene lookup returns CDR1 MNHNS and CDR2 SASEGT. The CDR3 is CASAESSYEQYF. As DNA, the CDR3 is TGTGCCAGCGCAGAAAGCTCCTACGAGCAGTACTTC.

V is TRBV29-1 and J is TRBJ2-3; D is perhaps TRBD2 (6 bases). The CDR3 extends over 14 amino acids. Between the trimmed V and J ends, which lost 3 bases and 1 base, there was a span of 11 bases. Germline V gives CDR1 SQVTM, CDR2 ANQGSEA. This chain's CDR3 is CSVEGGKGTDTQYF. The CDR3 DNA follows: TGCAGCGTTGAGGGGGGAAAGGGCACAGATACGCAGTATTTT.

CDR3 amino acids: CASSVRPMTSGSSYEQYF. The DNA of the CDR3 is TGTGCCAGCAGCGTTAGGCCAATGACTAGCGGAAGCTCCTACGAGCAGTACTTC. The V call is TRBV13, the J call TRBJ2-7; 9 bases fit TRBD2. The CDR3 has 18 residues. V lost 5 bases, J lost 0 bases, and 14 bases stayed unmatched. Germline V gives CDR1 PRHDT, CDR2 FYEKMQ (reference sequence).

This chain's CDR3 is CASSRTDQQPQHF. The CDR3 DNA reads TGTGCCAGCAGCCGGACAGACCAACAGCCCCAGCATTTT. The V gene is TRBV11-2, the J gene TRBJ1-5; TRBD1 might be the D (6 bases). CDR1 SGHAT and CDR2 FQNNGV come from the germline V gene. The CDR3 length is 13 residues. V was pared by 5 bases and J by 7 bases, with 12 bases between.

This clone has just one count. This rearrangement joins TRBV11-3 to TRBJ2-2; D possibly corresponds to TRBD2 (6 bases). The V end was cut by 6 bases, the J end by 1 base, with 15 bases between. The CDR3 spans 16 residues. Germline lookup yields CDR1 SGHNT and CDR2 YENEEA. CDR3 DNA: TGTGCCAGCAGTAGAACGACGGGGGTGAACACCGGGGAGCTGTTTTTT. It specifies CASSRTTGVNTGELFF.

The CDR3 region has the DNA TGTGCCAGTAGTATTGGGACAGGGCAAAACATTCAGTACTTC. It codes for CASSIGTGQNIQYF. V usage is TRBV19 and J usage is TRBJ2-4, with 9 bases that match TRBD1. From germline, CDR1 is LNHDA and CDR2 SQIVND (reference sequence). With 3 bases clipped from V and 5 bases from J, the junction kept 2 bases outside the gene matches. This CDR3 region has 14 residues.

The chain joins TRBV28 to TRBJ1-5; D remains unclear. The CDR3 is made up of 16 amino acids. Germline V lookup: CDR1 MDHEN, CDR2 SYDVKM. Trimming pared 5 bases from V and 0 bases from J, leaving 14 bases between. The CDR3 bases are TGTGCCAGCAGTCTCCCCTGGCAGGCTAGCAATCAGCCCCAGCATTTT. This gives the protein CASSLPWQASNQPQHF.

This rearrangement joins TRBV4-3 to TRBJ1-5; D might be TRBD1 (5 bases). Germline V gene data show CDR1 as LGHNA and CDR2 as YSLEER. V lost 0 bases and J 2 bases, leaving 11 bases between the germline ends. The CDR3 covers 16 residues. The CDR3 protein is CASSQDEGGGNQPQHF. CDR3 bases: TGCGCCAGCAGCCAAGATGAGGGAGGGGGCAATCAGCCCCAGCATTTT.

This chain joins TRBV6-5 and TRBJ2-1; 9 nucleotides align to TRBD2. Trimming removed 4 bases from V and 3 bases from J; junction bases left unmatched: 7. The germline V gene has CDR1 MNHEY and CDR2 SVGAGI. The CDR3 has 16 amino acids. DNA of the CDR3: TGTGCCAGCAGTTCTCCCGGGACTAGCATCTACAATGAGCAGTTCTTC. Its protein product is CASSSPGTSIYNEQFF.

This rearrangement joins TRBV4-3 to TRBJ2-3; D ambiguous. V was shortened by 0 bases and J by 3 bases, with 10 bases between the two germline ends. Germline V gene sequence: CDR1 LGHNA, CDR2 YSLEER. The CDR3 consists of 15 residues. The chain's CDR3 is CASSQESWATDTQYF. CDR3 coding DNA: TGCGCCAGCAGCCAAGAGAGTTGGGCTACAGATACGCAGTATTTT.

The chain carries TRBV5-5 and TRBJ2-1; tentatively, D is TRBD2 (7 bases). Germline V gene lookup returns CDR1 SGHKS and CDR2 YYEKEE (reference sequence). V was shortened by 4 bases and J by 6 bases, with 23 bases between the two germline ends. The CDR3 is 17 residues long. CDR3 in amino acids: CASSPSWGLRGANEQFF. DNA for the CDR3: TGTGCCAGCAGCCCCTCGTGGGGACTCCGGGGGGCCAATGAGCAGTTCTTC.

Written as DNA, the CDR3 is TGCGCCAGCAGCGGGACACCGGCCCAAAGTACGCAGTATTTT. Its translation is CASSGTPAQSTQYF. This chain links TRBV5-1 with TRBJ2-3, with TRBD1 as a possible D gene (6 bases). This CDR3 spans 14 amino acids. CDR1 and CDR2 from the germline V gene are SGHRS and YFSETQ. Trimming removed 4 bases at V and 8 bases at J, with 17 bases between.

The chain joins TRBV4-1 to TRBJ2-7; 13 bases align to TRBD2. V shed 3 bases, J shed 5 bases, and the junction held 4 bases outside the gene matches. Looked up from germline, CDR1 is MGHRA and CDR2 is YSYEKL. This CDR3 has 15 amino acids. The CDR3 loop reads CASSHGLAGANEQYF. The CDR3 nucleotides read TGCGCCAGCAGCCATGGACTAGCGGGAGCCAACGAGCAGTACTTC.

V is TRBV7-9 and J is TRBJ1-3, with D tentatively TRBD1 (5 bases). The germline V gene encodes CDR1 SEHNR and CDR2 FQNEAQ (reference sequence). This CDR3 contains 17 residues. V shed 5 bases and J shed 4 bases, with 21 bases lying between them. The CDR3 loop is CASSLDLQVVRGNTIYF. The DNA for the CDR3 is TGTGCCAGCAGCCTCGATTTACAGGTCGTCCGAGGAAACACCATATATTTT. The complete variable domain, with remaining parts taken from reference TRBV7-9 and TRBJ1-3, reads DTGVSQNPRHKITKRGQNVTFRCDPISEHNRLYWYRQTLGQGPEFLTYFQNEAQLEKSRLLSDRFSAERPKGSFSTLEIQRTEQGDSAMYLCASSLDLQVVRGNTIYFGEGSWLTVV.